These 7 T cell receptor beta chains were all obtained from the same sample, sequenced in a study of blood T cell repertoires in COVID-19 (TCRdb year 2020). Library creation used the immunoSEQ multiplex PCR assay. In its TCRdb copy, this immuneACCESS table keeps in-frame sequences only and misses some clones. Where compared with another copy, unresolved V genes explain less than half of these, and the others have no known cause. This sample comprises hundreds of thousands of clones, around 86% of them detected only once. Of the sample, less than 3.5% falls within the top ten clones. The sample consisted of peripheral blood. Every receptor here comes from a human donor in a cohort sampled during active COVID-19.

The chain has TRBV19 and TRBJ2-2; TRBD1 agrees at 9 bases. Germline trimming cut 5 bases from V and 7 bases from J; bases unmatched to any gene: 8. The CDR3 is 15 amino acids. Germline CDR1 reads LNHDA; CDR2 reads SQIVND (reference sequence). DNA for the CDR3: TGTGCCAGTAGTCCGATACAGGGGGCCGACGGGGAGCTGTTTTTT. Protein: CASSPIQGADGELFF.

This chain links TRBV19 with TRBJ2-2, with TRBD1 matching 9 bases. CDR3 length: 15 amino acids. After removal of 5 bases from V and 7 bases from J, the junction contained 8 bases not matched to a gene. CDR1 and CDR2 from the germline V gene are LNHDA and SQIVND (reference sequence). CDR3 residues: CASSSTGGGDGELFF. CDR3 bases: TGTGCCAGTAGTTCCACAGGGGGCGGGGACGGGGAGCTGTTTTTT.

J is TRBJ2-7 and V is TRBV28, with D perhaps matching TRBD1 (5 bases). The germline V gene encodes CDR1 MDHEN and CDR2 SYDVKM. Trimming left V 4 bases short and J 2 bases short, with 12 bases between. The CDR3 extends over 14 amino acids. The CDR3 sequence: CASSSTTEPYEQYF. The CDR3 DNA reads TGTGCCAGCAGTTCGACGACAGAGCCCTACGAGCAGTACTTC.

This clone was seen more than once but under ten times. The rearrangement links TRBV7-7 to TRBJ2-7, with TRBD2 matching 10 bases. Per germline, CDR1 SSHAT and CDR2 FNYEAQ (reference sequence). The ends lost 1 base at V and 3 bases at J; junction bases unmatched: 0. There are 14 residues in the CDR3. As DNA, the CDR3 is TGTGCCAGCAGCTTAGGACTAGCGGGCTACGAGCAGTACTTC. It codes for CASSLGLAGYEQYF.

The sample holds a few counts of this clone. The rearrangement joins TRBV7-9 to TRBJ1-4; 7 bases line up with TRBD1. The CDR3 runs to 17 residues. J lost 5 bases, V lost 2 bases, and 11 bases had no gene match. CDR1 and CDR2 (germline): SEHNR, FQNEAQ (reference sequence). CDR3 protein: CASSLNRGPDLNEKLFF. CDR3 nucleotides: TGTGCCAGCAGCTTAAACAGGGGTCCTGACCTAAATGAAAAACTGTTTTTT.

This clone was observed a single time. The chain uses TRBV28 and TRBJ2-3, with 9 positions matching TRBD1. The CDR3 totals 15 residues. V shed 7 bases, J shed 5 bases, and the junction held 10 bases outside the gene matches. Per germline, CDR1 MDHEN and CDR2 SYDVKM. CDR3 in DNA: TGTGCCAGCAACGGACGGACAGGGGACTTAGATACGCAGTATTTT. Amino acids: CASNGRTGDLDTQYF.

V usage is TRBV3-1 (or the pseudogene TRBV3-2) and J usage is TRBJ2-1; no firm D call. V lost 0 bases and J lost 7, with 10 bases in between. Germline values: CDR1 LGHDT, CDR2 YNNKEL (reference sequence). This CDR3 region has 14 residues. CDR3 sequence reads: CASSQEITRNEQFF. CDR3 bases: TGTGCCAGCAGCCAAGAGATAACCCGGAATGAGCAGTTCTTC.